This note documents a single T cell receptor (beta chain) sequence. Its antigen remains unidentified. The record originates from a study of cytomegalovirus exposure and HLA in healthy donors. The PCR used 60 Vbeta and 13 Jbeta primers. Sequenced by immunoSEQ multiplex PCR; TCRdb stores in-frame clones only, minus some. The table includes 180,000 or so clones, approximately 80% detected once. General study points: Most TCR beta V segments were productive about 90% or about 30% of the time in an earlier analysis. A later analysis found that most CMV-associated TCR beta chains appeared HLA-restricted.

The clonotype originates from a boy between 2 and 10 years old in good health and CMV-seronegative. Specimen: PBMCs.

The CDR3: CASSPRTGRTDTQYF. For the CDR3, the DNA is TGTGCCAGCTCACCACGCACAGGGCGCACAGATACGCAGTATTTT. This chain connects TRBV18 to TRBJ2-3; possible D gene TRBD1, 6 bases. The V end was cut by 1 base, the J end by 1 base, with 9 bases between. In germline, CDR1 is KGHSH, CDR2 LQKENI. The CDR3 length is 15 residues.